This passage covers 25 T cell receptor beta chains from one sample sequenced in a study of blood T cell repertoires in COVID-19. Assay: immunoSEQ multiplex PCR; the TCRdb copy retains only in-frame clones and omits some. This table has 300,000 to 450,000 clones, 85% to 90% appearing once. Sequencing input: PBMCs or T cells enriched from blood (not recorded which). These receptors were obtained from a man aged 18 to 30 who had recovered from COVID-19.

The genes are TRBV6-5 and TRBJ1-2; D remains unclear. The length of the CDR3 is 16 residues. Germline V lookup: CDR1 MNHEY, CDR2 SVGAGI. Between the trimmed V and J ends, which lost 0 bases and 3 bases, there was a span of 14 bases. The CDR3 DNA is TGTGCCAGCAGTTACTCGGGCTCTAGCGTATACTATGGCTACACCTTC. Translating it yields CASSYSGSSVYYGYTF.

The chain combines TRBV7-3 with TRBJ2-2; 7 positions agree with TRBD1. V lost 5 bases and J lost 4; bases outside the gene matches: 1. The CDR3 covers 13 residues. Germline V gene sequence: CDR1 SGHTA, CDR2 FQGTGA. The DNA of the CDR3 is TGTGCCAGCAGCCCAGGGGGCACCGGGGAGCTGTTTTTT. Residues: CASSPGGTGELFF.

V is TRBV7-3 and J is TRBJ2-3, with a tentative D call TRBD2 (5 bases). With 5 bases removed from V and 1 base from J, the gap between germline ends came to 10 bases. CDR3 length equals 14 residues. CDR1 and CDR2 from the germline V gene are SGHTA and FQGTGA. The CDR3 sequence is CASSQDGGTDTQYF. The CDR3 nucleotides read TGTGCCAGCAGCCAAGACGGGGGCACAGATACGCAGTATTTT.

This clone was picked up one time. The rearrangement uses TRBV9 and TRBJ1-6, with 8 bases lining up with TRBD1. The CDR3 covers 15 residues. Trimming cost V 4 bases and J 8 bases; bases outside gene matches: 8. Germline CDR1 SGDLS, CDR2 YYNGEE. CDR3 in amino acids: CASSTRTGWDSPLHF. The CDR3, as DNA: TGTGCCAGCAGCACCCGGACAGGGTGGGATTCACCCCTCCACTTT.

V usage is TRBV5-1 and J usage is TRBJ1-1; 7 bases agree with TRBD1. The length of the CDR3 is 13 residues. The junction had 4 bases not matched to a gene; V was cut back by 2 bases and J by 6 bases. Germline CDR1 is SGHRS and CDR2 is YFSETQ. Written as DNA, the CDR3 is TGCGCCAGCAGCTTAGGGGGCTACGCTGAAGCTTTCTTT. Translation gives CASSLGGYAEAFF.

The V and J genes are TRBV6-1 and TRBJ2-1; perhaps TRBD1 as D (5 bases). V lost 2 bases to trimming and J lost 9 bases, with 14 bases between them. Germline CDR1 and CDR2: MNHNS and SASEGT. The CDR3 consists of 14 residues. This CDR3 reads CASSETGDRPEQFF. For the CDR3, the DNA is TGTGCCAGCAGTGAAACGGGCGACAGACCTGAGCAGTTCTTC.

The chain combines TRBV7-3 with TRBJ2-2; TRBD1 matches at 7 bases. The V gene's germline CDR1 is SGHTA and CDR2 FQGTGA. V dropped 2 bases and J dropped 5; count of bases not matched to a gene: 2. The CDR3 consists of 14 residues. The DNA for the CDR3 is TGTGCCAGCAGCTTACAGGGGGATACCGGGGAGCTGTTTTTT. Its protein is CASSLQGDTGELFF.

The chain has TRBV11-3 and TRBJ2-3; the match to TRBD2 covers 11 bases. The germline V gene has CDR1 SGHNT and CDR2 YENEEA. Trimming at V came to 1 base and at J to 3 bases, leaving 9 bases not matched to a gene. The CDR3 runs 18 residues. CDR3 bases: TGTGCCAGCAGCTTAGGAAGGCTAGCGGGAGGAATGACAGATACGCAGTATTTT. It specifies CASSLGRLAGGMTDTQYF.

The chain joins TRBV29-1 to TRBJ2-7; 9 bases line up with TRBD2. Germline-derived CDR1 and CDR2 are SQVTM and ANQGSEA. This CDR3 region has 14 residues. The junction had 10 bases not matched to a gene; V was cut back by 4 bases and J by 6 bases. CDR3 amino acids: CSVGSGRSNSEQYF. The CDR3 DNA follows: TGCAGCGTTGGTAGCGGGAGATCAAACAGCGAGCAGTACTTC.

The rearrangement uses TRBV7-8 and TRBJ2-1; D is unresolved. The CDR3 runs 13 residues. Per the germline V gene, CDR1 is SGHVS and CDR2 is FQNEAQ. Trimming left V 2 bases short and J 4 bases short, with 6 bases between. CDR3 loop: CASSLNQYNEQFF. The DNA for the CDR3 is TGTGCCAGCAGCTTAAACCAGTACAATGAGCAGTTCTTC.

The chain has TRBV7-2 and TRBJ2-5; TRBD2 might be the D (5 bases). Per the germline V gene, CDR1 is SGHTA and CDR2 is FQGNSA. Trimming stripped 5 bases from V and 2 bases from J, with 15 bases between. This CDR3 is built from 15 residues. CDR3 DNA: TGTGCCAGCAGCCTCAACCCGGGGTTACAAGAGACCCAGTACTTC. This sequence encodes CASSLNPGLQETQYF.

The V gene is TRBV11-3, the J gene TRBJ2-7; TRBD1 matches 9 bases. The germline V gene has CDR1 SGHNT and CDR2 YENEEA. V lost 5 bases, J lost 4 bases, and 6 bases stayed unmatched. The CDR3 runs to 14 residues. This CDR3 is CASSPGTGNYEQYF. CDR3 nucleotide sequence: TGTGCCAGCAGCCCTGGGACAGGGAATTACGAGCAGTACTTC.

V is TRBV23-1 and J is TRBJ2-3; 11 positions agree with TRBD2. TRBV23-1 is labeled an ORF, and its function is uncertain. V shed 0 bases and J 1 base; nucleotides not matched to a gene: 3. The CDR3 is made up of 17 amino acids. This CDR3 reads CASSQSVAGGGTDTQYF. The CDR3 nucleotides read TGCGCCAGCAGTCAATCGGTAGCGGGGGGGGGCACAGATACGCAGTATTTT.

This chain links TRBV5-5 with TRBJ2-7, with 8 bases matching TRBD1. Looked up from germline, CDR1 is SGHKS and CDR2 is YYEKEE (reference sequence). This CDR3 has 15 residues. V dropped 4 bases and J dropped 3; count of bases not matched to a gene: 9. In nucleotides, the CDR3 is TGTGCCAGCAGCGGCGCCGGGACAGGAGGCTACGAGCAGTACTTC. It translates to CASSGAGTGGYEQYF.

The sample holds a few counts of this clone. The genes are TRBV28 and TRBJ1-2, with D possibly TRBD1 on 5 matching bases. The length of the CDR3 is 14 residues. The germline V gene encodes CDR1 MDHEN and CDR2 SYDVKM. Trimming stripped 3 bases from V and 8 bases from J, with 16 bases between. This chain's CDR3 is CASSLGQTTGGYTF. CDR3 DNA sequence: TGTGCCAGCAGTTTGGGGCAGACGACCGGAGGCTACACCTTC.

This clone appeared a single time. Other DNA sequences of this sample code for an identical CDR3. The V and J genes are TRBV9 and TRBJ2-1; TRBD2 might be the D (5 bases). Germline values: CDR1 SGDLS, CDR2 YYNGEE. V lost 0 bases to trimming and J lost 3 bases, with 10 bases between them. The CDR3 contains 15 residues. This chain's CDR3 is CASSVDASGYNEQFF. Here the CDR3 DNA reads TGTGCCAGCAGCGTAGATGCCAGCGGCTACAATGAGCAGTTCTTC. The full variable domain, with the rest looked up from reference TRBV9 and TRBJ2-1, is DSGVTQTPKHLITATGQRVTLRCSPRSGDLSVYWYQQSLDQGLQFLIQYYNGEERAKGNILERFSAQQFPDLHSELNLSSLELGDSALYFCASSVDASGYNEQFFGPGTRLTVL.

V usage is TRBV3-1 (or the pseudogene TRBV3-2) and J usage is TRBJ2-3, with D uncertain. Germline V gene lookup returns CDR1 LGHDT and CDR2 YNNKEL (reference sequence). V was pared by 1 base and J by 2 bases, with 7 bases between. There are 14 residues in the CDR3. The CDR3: CASSQAVTTDTQYF. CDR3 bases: TGTGCCAGCAGCCAAGCGGTAACCACAGATACGCAGTATTTT.

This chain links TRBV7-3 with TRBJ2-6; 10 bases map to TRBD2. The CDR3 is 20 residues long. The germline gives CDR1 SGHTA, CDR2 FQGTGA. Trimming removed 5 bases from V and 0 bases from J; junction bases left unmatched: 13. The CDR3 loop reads CASSANGLAAIPSGANVLTF. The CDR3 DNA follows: TGTGCCAGCAGCGCCAACGGACTAGCGGCAATTCCCTCTGGGGCCAACGTCCTGACTTTC.

CDR3 in amino acids: CASSLIGANVLTF. The CDR3 DNA follows: TGTGCCAGCAGTTTAATTGGGGCCAACGTCCTGACTTTC. The chain is built from TRBV6-5 and TRBJ2-6; D not resolved. The CDR3 consists of 13 residues. Trimming pared 4 bases from V and 3 bases from J, leaving 4 bases between. Germline V lookup: CDR1 MNHEY, CDR2 SVGAGI.

CDR3 sequence reads: CASSGGQLEQYF. As DNA, the CDR3 is TGTGCCAGCAGCGGTGGACAGCTTGAGCAGTACTTC. The V gene is TRBV7-9, the J gene TRBJ2-7; D possibly corresponds to TRBD1 (6 bases). The germline CDR1 and CDR2 sequences are SEHNR and FQNEAQ (reference sequence). The CDR3 totals 12 residues. Between the trimmed V and J ends, which lost 5 bases and 7 bases, there was a span of 12 bases.

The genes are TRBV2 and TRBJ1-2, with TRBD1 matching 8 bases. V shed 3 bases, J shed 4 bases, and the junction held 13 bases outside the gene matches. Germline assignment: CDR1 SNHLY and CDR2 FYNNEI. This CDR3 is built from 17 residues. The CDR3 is CASSETGARGRGYGYTF. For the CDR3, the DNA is TGTGCCAGCAGTGAGACCGGTGCCAGGGGGCGCGGCTATGGCTACACCTTC.

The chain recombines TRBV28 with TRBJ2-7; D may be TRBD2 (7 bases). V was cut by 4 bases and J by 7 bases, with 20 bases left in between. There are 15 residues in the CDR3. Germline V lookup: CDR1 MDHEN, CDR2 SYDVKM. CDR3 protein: CASSYRGVGGREQYF. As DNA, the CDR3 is TGTGCCAGCAGTTATCGGGGTGTGGGGGGGCGAGAGCAGTACTTC.

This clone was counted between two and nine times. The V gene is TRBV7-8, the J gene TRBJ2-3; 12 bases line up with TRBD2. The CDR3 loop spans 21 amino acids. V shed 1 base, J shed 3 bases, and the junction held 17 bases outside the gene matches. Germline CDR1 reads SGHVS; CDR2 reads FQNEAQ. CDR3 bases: TGTGCCAGCAGCTTAGGGACTTTTGGTCTAGCGGGAGGGCCCCGGACAGATACGCAGTATTTT. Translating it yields CASSLGTFGLAGGPRTDTQYF.

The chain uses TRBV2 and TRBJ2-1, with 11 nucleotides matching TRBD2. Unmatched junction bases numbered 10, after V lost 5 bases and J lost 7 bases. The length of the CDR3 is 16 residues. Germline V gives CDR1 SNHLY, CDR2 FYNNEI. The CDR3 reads CASSTTTSGRGNEQFF. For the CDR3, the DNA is TGTGCCAGCAGTACAACCACTAGCGGGAGAGGAAATGAGCAGTTCTTC.

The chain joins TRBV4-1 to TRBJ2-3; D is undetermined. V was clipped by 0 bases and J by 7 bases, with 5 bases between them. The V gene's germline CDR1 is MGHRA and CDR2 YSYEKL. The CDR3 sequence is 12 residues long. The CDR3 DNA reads TGCGCCAGCAGCCAAGACTACCATACGCAGTATTTT. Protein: CASSQDYHTQYF.